Given below is one T cell receptor (beta chain) in context. Per the original data handling: Amplification of reference gene primers was used by the study to estimate nucleated cell counts. Some clones are missing from TCRdb's copy, which holds only in-frame ones; the method was immunoSEQ multiplex PCR. That table is the source of V, J and clone size, and D and trimming were worked out from the DNA. The repertoire holds approximately 63,000 clones, roughly nine tenths seen once, with more than 4.5% in the top ten. The data originate from a study of blood T cell repertoires in COVID-19. Study information: The United States, Italy and Spain provided the acute and convalescent COVID-19 samples. The analysed material was cDNA or gDNA that came from T cells, B-cell-depleted T cells, or PBMCs.

The CDR3 loop spans 16 amino acids. V lost 2 bases, J lost 4 bases, and 7 bases stayed unmatched. Per germline, CDR1 LGHDT and CDR2 YNNKEL (reference sequence). The clonotype originates from an elderly man in a cohort sampled during active COVID-19. Sequenced material: peripheral blood. V and J are TRBV3-1 (or the pseudogene TRBV3-2) and TRBJ1-3, with 8 bases matching TRBD1. The CDR3: CASSQRAGTGGNTIYF. CDR3 DNA sequence: TGTGCCAGCAGCCAACGAGCCGGGACAGGCGGAAACACCATATATTTT.